This T cell receptor beta chain was observed in a study of Graves' ophthalmopathy and Graves' hyperthyroidism. Study-level findings and limits: A 13-signature model separated ophthalmopathy from stable hyperthyroidism, almost 90% sensitivity, about 81% specificity.

This clonotype has just a few counts. Antigen specificity is unknown. The authors amplified TCR beta CDR3 regions, and they did so from RNA transcripts for repertoire sequencing. The first round was an RT-PCR with HTBI primers, and the second round was a multiplex PCR. TCRdb re-derived calls from the multiplex PCR reads in MiXCR, one entry per CDR3 protein. In the table there are approximately 540,000 distinct CDR3 sequences, approximately 35% of which are singletons. Sequenced: peripheral blood or thyroid tissue (not recorded which). The clonotype comes from an adult man with Graves' hyperthyroidism.

The CDR3 nucleotides read TGTGCCTGGAGTTTAATTGGAGGGCTCTACGAGCAGTACTTC. Its protein product is CAWSLIGGLYEQYF. The chain links TRBV30 to TRBJ2-7, with D maybe TRBD2 (6 bases). This CDR3 is built from 14 residues. Germline V gene lookup returns CDR1 GTSNPN and CDR2 SVGIG (reference sequence). V was clipped by 2 bases and J by 3 bases, with 14 bases between them. Based on the CDR3 plus reference TRBV30 and TRBJ2-7, the full variable domain is SQTIHQWPATLVQPVGSPLSLECTVEGTSNPNLYWYRQAAGRGLQLLFYSVGIGQISSEVPQNLSASRPQDRQFILSSKKLLLSDSGFYLCAWSLIGGLYEQYFGPGTRLTVT.